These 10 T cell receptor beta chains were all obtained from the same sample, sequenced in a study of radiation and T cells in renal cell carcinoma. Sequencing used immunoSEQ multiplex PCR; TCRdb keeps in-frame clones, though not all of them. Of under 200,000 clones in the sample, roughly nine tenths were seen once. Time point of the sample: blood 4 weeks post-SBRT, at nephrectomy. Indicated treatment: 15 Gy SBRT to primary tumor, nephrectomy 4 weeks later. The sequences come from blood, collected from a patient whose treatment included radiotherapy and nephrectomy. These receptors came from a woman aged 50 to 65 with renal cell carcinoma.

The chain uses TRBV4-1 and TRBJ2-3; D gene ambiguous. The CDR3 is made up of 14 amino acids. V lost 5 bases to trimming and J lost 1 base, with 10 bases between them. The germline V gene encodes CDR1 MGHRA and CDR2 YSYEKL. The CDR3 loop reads CASSSNPGTDTQYF. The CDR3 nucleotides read TGCGCCAGCAGCTCCAATCCCGGCACAGATACGCAGTATTTT.

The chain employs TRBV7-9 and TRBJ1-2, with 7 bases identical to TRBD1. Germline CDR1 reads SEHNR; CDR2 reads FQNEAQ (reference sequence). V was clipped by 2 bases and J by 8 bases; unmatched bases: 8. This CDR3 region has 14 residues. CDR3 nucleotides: TGTGCCAGCAGCTTACCAGGGGGTTTGTGGGGCTACACCTTC. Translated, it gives CASSLPGGLWGYTF.

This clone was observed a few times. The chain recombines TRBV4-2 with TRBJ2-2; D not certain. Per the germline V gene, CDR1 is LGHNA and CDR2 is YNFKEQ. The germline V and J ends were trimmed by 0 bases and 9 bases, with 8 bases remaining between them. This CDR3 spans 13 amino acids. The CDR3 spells CASSQEERRELFF. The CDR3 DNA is TGTGCCAGCAGCCAAGAAGAGCGACGGGAGCTGTTTTTT.

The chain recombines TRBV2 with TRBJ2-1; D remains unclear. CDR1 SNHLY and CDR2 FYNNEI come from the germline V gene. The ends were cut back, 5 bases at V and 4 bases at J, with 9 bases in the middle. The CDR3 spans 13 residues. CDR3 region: CASSSGLYNEQFF. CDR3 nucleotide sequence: TGTGCCAGCAGTTCTGGATTGTACAATGAGCAGTTCTTC.

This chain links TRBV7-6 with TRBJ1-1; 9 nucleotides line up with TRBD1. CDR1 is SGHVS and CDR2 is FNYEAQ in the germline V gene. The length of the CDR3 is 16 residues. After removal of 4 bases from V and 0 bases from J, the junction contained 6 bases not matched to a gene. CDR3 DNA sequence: TGTGCCAGCAGCTCCGGACAGGGGATGATGAACACTGAAGCTTTCTTT. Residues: CASSSGQGMMNTEAFF.

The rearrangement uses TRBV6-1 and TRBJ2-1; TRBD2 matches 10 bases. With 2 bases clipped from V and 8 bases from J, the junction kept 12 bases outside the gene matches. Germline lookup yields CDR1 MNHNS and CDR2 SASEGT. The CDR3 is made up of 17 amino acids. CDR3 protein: CASSEQGSGGAVDEQFF. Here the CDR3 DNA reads TGTGCCAGCAGTGAACAGGGGAGCGGGGGGGCTGTCGATGAGCAGTTCTTC.

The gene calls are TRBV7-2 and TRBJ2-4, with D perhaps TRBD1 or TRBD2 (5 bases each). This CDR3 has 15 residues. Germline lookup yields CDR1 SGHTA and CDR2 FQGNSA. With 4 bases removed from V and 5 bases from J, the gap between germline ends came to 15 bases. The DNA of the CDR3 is TGTGCCAGCAGCTCCCCGGGTCGGGGCCAAAACATTCAGTACTTC. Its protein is CASSSPGRGQNIQYF.

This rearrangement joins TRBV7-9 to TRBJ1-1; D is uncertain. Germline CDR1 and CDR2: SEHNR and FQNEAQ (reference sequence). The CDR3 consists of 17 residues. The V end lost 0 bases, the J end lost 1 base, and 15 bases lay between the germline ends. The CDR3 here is CASSLAAGTAENTEAFF. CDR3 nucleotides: TGTGCCAGCAGCTTAGCTGCGGGAACCGCAGAGAACACTGAAGCTTTCTTT.

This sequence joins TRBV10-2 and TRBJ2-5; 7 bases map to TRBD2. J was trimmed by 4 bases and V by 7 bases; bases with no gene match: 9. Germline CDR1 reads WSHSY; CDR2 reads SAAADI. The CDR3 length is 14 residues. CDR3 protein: CASTPGLLAETQYF. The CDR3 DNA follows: TGCGCCAGCACTCCGGGACTATTGGCAGAGACCCAGTACTTC.

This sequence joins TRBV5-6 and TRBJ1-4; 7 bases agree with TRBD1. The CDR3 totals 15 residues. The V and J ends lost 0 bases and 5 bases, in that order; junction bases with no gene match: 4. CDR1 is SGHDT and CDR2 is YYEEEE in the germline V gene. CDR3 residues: CASSLVGQPNEKLFF. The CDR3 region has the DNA TGTGCCAGCAGCTTGGTGGGACAGCCGAATGAAAAACTGTTTTTT.